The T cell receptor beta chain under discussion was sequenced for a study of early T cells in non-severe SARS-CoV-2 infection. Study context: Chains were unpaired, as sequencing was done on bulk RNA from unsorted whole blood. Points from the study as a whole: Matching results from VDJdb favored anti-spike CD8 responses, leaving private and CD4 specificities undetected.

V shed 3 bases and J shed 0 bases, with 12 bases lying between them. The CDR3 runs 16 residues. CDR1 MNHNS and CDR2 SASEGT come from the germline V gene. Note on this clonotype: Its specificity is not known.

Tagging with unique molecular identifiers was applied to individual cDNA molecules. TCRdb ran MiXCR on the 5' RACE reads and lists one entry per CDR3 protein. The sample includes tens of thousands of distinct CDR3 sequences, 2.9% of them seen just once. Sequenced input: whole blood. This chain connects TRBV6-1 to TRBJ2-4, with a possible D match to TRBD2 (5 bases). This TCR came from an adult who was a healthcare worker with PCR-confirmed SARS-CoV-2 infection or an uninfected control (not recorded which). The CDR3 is CASSDFLGIAKNIQYF. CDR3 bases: TGTGCCAGCAGTGACTTCCTCGGGATAGCCAAAAACATTCAGTACTTC.